The 18 T cell receptor beta chains in this list originate from one sample, sequenced in a study of CD8 T cells in Susac syndrome. Random hexamers were used to reverse transcribe an amount of roughly 0.45 to 1 ug RNA. TCRdb re-analysed the immunoSEQ multiplex PCR reads in MiXCR, keeping a single row per CDR3 protein. The sample includes 95,000 to 150,000 distinct CDR3 sequences, around 94% of them seen just once. Sequencing was performed on CD8+ T cells from PBMCs. The receptors originated from a human donor with Susac syndrome.

V gene TRBV20-1 combines with J gene TRBJ2-7; perhaps TRBD1 as D (5 bases). V lost 6 bases and J lost 5, with 20 bases in between. Germline V gene data show CDR1 as DFQATT and CDR2 as SNEGSKA (reference sequence). The CDR3 has 14 residues. The CDR3 region is CSATPPFRAHEQYF. The CDR3 coding sequence is TGCAGTGCAACCCCCCCCTTCAGGGCCCACGAGCAGTACTTC.

V and J are TRBV6-6 and TRBJ2-7, with 8 positions matching TRBD2. Germline V gives CDR1 MNHNY, CDR2 SVGAGI (reference sequence). The CDR3 runs 14 residues. The ends lost 3 bases at V and 4 bases at J; junction bases unmatched: 5. CDR3 residues: CASSYSSGVYEQYF. The CDR3 region has the DNA TGTGCCAGCAGTTATAGTAGCGGGGTGTACGAGCAGTACTTC.

The CDR3 DNA sequence: TGCGCCAGCAGCCCGGGCTCGTCTAGCGACTTTCAAGAGACCCAGTACTTC. Its protein product is CASSPGSSSDFQETQYF. The genes are TRBV4-3 and TRBJ2-5; weak D call: TRBD2 (6 bases). Germline CDR1 is LGHNA and CDR2 is YSLEER. The CDR3 extends over 17 amino acids. V was clipped by 4 bases and J by 2 bases, with 20 bases between them.

This clonotype has a handful of counts. The chain carries TRBV4-1 and TRBJ2-2; D possibly corresponds to TRBD1 (5 bases). With 1 base removed from V and 1 base from J, the gap between germline ends came to 7 bases. The CDR3 has 15 amino acids. The germline gives CDR1 MGHRA, CDR2 YSYEKL. This CDR3 is CASSQGQRNTGELFF. The CDR3 DNA sequence: TGCGCCAGCAGCCAAGGACAGAGGAACACCGGGGAGCTGTTTTTT.

The genes are TRBV6-6 and TRBJ2-7, with 12 bases identical to TRBD1. The germline gives CDR1 MNHNY, CDR2 SVGAGI (reference sequence). Germline trimming cut 2 bases from V and 3 bases from J; bases unmatched to any gene: 5. The CDR3 sequence is 16 residues long. For the CDR3, the DNA is TGTGCCAGCAGTTACCGGGACAGGGGGCAGTACTACGAGCAGTACTTC. Translated, it gives CASSYRDRGQYYEQYF.

The chain joins TRBV30 to TRBJ2-2; possibly TRBD2 for D (6 bases). CDR1 is GTSNPN, CDR2 SVGIG, per germline (reference sequence). The CDR3 spans 15 residues. V dropped 0 bases and J dropped 3 bases, with 11 bases sitting between them. The CDR3 reads CAWSVGGSDTGELFF. The CDR3 DNA reads TGTGCCTGGAGTGTAGGAGGGTCGGACACCGGGGAGCTGTTTTTT.

This clonotype was picked up one time. V gene TRBV20-1 combines with J gene TRBJ2-7, with TRBD2 identical over 10 bases. The length of the CDR3 is 13 residues. Germline CDR1 reads DFQATT; CDR2 reads SNEGSKA (reference sequence). The V segment lost 3 bases and the J segment 6 bases; nucleotides outside the gene matches: 5. CDR3 in amino acids: CSASGTSEREQYF. The DNA for the CDR3 is TGCAGTGCTAGTGGGACTAGCGAACGCGAGCAGTACTTC.

This clonotype was counted once. The V call is TRBV18, the J call TRBJ2-7, with a possible D match to TRBD1 (6 bases). The CDR3 extends over 14 amino acids. V lost 1 base and J 4 bases, leaving 11 bases between the germline ends. Germline CDR1 reads KGHSH; CDR2 reads LQKENI. CDR3 in amino acids: CASSPQDRSYEQYF. CDR3 coding DNA: TGTGCCAGCTCACCACAGGACAGATCATACGAGCAGTACTTC.

The J gene is TRBJ1-4, the V gene TRBV7-9; D possibly corresponds to TRBD1 (5 bases). This CDR3 is 17 amino acids long. Germline CDR1 and CDR2: SEHNR and FQNEAQ (reference sequence). Trimming took off 1 base at V and 8 bases at J, with 20 bases between the two ends. CDR3 coding DNA: TGTGCCAGCAGCTTAGTCGGGGCAGGAAGGCGGTCGGAAAAACTGTTTTTT. It yields the protein CASSLVGAGRRSEKLFF.

This chain joins TRBV25-1 and TRBJ2-7, with TRBD2 matching 9 bases. The germline V gene has CDR1 MGHDK and CDR2 SYGVNS. J gave up 0 bases and V 1 base, and 13 bases lay outside the gene matches. CDR3 size: 19 residues. Here the CDR3 reads CASSESGASGEASSYEQYF. The CDR3 coding sequence is TGTGCCAGCAGTGAATCCGGAGCTAGCGGGGAGGCTAGCTCCTACGAGCAGTACTTC.

The chain links TRBV30 to TRBJ1-5, with a weak D call TRBD1 (5 bases). V was trimmed by 4 bases and J by 10 bases, leaving 14 bases between them. Per the germline V gene, CDR1 is GTSNPN and CDR2 is SVGIG (reference sequence). This CDR3 is built from 12 residues. For the CDR3, the DNA is TGTGCCTGGACCGAGGGTGGGGGTCCCCAGCATTTT. This sequence encodes CAWTEGGGPQHF.

The chain links TRBV30 to TRBJ1-1; possible D gene TRBD1, 6 bases. Germline CDR1 GTSNPN, CDR2 SVGIG (reference sequence). V was trimmed by 2 bases and J by 0 bases, leaving 16 bases between them. The length of the CDR3 is 16 residues. CDR3 in amino acids: CAWSIGTGLLNTEAFF. Here the CDR3 DNA reads TGTGCCTGGAGTATAGGCACAGGGCTCTTGAACACTGAAGCTTTCTTT. The full variable domain, its missing parts supplied by reference TRBV30 and TRBJ1-1, is SQTIHQWPATLVQPVGSPLSLECTVEGTSNPNLYWYRQAAGRGLQLLFYSVGIGQISSEVPQNLSASRPQDRQFILSSKKLLLSDSGFYLCAWSIGTGLLNTEAFFGQGTRLTVV.

This chain links TRBV7-4 with TRBJ1-1; D call uncertain. The germline V gene encodes CDR1 SGHVT and CDR2 SQSDAQ. This CDR3 is built from 16 residues. The V gene lost 5 bases and the J gene lost 0 bases, with 16 bases spanning the gap. CDR3 amino acids: CASSLKAVGMNTEAFF. CDR3 DNA sequence: TGTGCCAGCAGCCTAAAGGCCGTTGGCATGAACACTGAAGCTTTCTTT.

This clonotype showed up just once. This chain connects TRBV2 to TRBJ2-2; 9 positions agree with TRBD1. The CDR3 totals 15 residues. V trimming: 4 bases; J trimming: 2 bases; junction bases outside the gene matches: 2. From germline, CDR1 is SNHLY and CDR2 FYNNEI. The chain's CDR3 is CASSADRGNTGELFF. The CDR3, as DNA: TGTGCCAGCAGTGCGGACAGGGGAAACACCGGGGAGCTGTTTTTT.

V gene TRBV19 combines with J gene TRBJ2-2, with D perhaps matching TRBD2 (6 bases). This CDR3 region has 14 residues. V lost 8 bases and J 4 bases, leaving 14 bases between the germline ends. Germline-derived CDR1 and CDR2 are LNHDA and SQIVND (reference sequence). The CDR3 DNA sequence: TGTGCCAGTGGGGGACTCGAGGTCACCGGGGAGCTGTTTTTT. Its protein product is CASGGLEVTGELFF.

The chain links TRBV18 to TRBJ2-4; TRBD2 matches 8 bases. Trimming took 3 bases from V and 6 from J; bases not matched to a gene: 7. CDR1 is KGHSH and CDR2 is LQKENI in the germline V gene. The CDR3 length is 15 residues. CDR3 region: CASSPEREWGNIQYF. As DNA, the CDR3 is TGTGCCAGCTCACCCGAGCGGGAGTGGGGAAACATTCAGTACTTC.

The chain joins TRBV27 to TRBJ2-7; D possibly corresponds to TRBD2 (6 bases). The CDR3 is 13 residues long. Germline V CDR1 and CDR2: MNHEY, SMNVEV (reference sequence). Between the trimmed V and J ends, which lost 5 bases and 3 bases, there was a span of 11 bases. CDR3 DNA: TGTGCCAGCAGTCCCCTGGGGGGCTACGAGCAGTACTTC. It is translated as CASSPLGGYEQYF.

V is TRBV7-9 and J is TRBJ2-7; D is uncertain. Germline V lookup: CDR1 SEHNR, CDR2 FQNEAQ (reference sequence). V was pared by 1 base and J by 0 bases, with 16 bases between. The CDR3 length is 17 residues. CDR3 region: CASSLGVGLMSSYEQYF. CDR3 coding DNA: TGTGCCAGCAGCTTAGGAGTAGGTCTTATGAGCTCCTACGAGCAGTACTTC.